Described below is a single TCR beta chain sequence and its context. The data stem from a study of radiation and T cells in renal cell carcinoma. The time point was: blood 4 weeks post-SBRT, at nephrectomy. Sample treatment: 15 Gy SBRT to primary tumor, nephrectomy 4 weeks later. The method was immunoSEQ multiplex PCR; TCRdb's version includes in-frame clones alone and lacks a portion of them. The sample holds some 150,000 clones, around 88% seen once. Sequencing used blood, obtained from a patient whose treatment included radiotherapy and nephrectomy. The TCR comes from a woman in her forties or fifties with renal cell carcinoma.

CDR3 amino acids: CASSLYGNTEAFF. The DNA for the CDR3 is TGCGCCAGCAGTCTTTATGGAAACACTGAAGCTTTCTTT. The chain couples TRBV23-1 to TRBJ1-1, with unresolved D. TRBV23-1 is an open reading frame whose function is uncertain. CDR3 length equals 13 residues. Between the trimmed V and J ends, which lost 4 bases and 2 bases, there was a span of 8 bases.